Below, 21 T cell receptor beta chains from the same sample are listed, as sequenced in a study of shared clonotypes between healthy human individuals. The method was immunoSEQ multiplex PCR; TCRdb's version includes in-frame clones alone and lacks a portion of them. The sample records 2 million to 2.5 million clones, around 95% being singletons. Material for sequencing was naive CD4+ T cells sorted from blood. Subset described: CD45RA+ positively selected. The receptors derive from a man in his late teens or twenties in good health.

The chain joins TRBV5-5 to TRBJ2-1; the D is unclear. The CDR3 runs to 15 residues. Germline CDR1 SGHKS, CDR2 YYEKEE (reference sequence). V shed 0 bases and J shed 2 bases, with 9 bases lying between them. The CDR3, as DNA: TGTGCCAGCAGCTTGGGGGCGGAGCCCTACAATGAGCAGTTCTTC. The encoded protein is CASSLGAEPYNEQFF.

This clone was detected only once. This sequence joins TRBV19 and TRBJ1-4; 8 bases map to TRBD1. Per the germline V gene, CDR1 is LNHDA and CDR2 is SQIVND (reference sequence). CDR3 length: 15 amino acids. The trim removed 5 bases at V and 4 bases at J, leaving 6 bases unmatched. In nucleotides, the CDR3 is TGTGCCAGTAGTGCTACAGGGGGATTTAATGAAAAACTGTTTTTT. It is translated as CASSATGGFNEKLFF. The full variable domain, completed using reference TRBV19 and TRBJ1-4, is DGGITQSPKYLFRKEGQNVTLSCEQNLNHDAMYWYRQDPGQGLRLIYYSQIVNDFQKGDIAEGYSVSREKKESFPLTVTSAQKNPTAFYLCASSATGGFNEKLFFGSGTQLSVL.

Written as DNA, the CDR3 is TGTGCCAGCAGCCAAGTTCGGGGGGGCCAAGAGACCCAGTACTTC. Its protein is CASSQVRGGQETQYF. The J gene is TRBJ2-5, the V gene TRBV14; TRBD2 aligns across 8 bases. V was pared by 1 base and J by 1 base, with 2 bases of the junction left unmatched. Germline CDR1 SGHDN, CDR2 FVKESK. The CDR3 spans 15 residues.

This sequence joins TRBV30 and TRBJ2-1, with D unresolved. The CDR3 runs 11 residues. Germline V gives CDR1 GTSNPN, CDR2 SVGIG (reference sequence). Deletions cut 0 bases from V and 12 bases from J, with 9 bases between. CDR3 residues: CAWSVTGRQFF. For the CDR3, the DNA is TGTGCCTGGAGTGTAACCGGGCGGCAGTTCTTC. Full variable domain (missing parts from reference TRBV30 and TRBJ2-1): SQTIHQWPATLVQPVGSPLSLECTVEGTSNPNLYWYRQAAGRGLQLLFYSVGIGQISSEVPQNLSASRPQDRQFILSSKKLLLSDSGFYLCAWSVTGRQFFGPGTRLTVL.

On this clone: Germline is not matched at one junction end, which may reflect a read error. The V and J genes are TRBV7-7 and TRBJ2-2; D unclear. Per the germline V gene, CDR1 is SSHAT and CDR2 is FNYEAQ (reference sequence). The CDR3 is made up of 14 amino acids. The CDR3 region has the DNA TGTGCTAGCAGCTTAGATGGACACACCGGGGAGCTGTTTTTT. This encodes CASSLDGHTGELFF.

A note on this clone: This CDR3 is also generated by other DNA sequences in the sample. The chain recombines TRBV27 with TRBJ2-7, with 11 bases aligning to TRBD2. Germline CDR1 MNHEY, CDR2 SMNVEV (reference sequence). J lost 3 bases, V lost 5 bases, and 3 bases had no gene match. This CDR3 spans 14 amino acids. CDR3 sequence reads: CASSLGLAVYEQYF. In DNA, the CDR3 is TGTGCCAGCAGTCTGGGACTAGCGGTCTACGAGCAGTACTTC.

The V gene is TRBV25-1, the J gene TRBJ1-4, with D perhaps matching TRBD1 (6 bases). Per germline, CDR1 MGHDK and CDR2 SYGVNS. The CDR3 is 14 residues long. V gave up 8 bases and J gave up 9 bases, with 19 bases separating them. CDR3 protein: CASVEGGPNKKLFF. As DNA, the CDR3 is TGTGCCAGCGTGGAGGGGGGCCCCAATAAAAAACTGTTTTTT.

CDR3 loop: CASSLSGRGVGDTQYF. The CDR3 bases are TGTGCCAGCAGTTTATCGGGGCGGGGGGTCGGAGATACGCAGTATTTT. The gene calls are TRBV27 and TRBJ2-3, with 8 bases fitting TRBD2. V trimming: 0 bases; J trimming: 5 bases; junction bases outside the gene matches: 7. Germline CDR1 reads MNHEY; CDR2 reads SMNVEV (reference sequence). The length of the CDR3 is 16 residues.

The gene calls are TRBV4-1 and TRBJ2-7; D might be TRBD1 (5 bases). The ends were cut back, 1 base at V and 2 bases at J, with 9 bases in the middle. The germline V gene has CDR1 MGHRA and CDR2 YSYEKL. This CDR3 region has 14 residues. The CDR3 here is CASSQAGNTYEQYF. The CDR3 DNA reads TGCGCCAGCAGCCAAGCAGGGAATACCTACGAGCAGTACTTC.

The chain recombines TRBV7-9 with TRBJ2-5; D is undetermined. V lost 8 bases to trimming and J lost 4 bases, with 5 bases between them. From germline, CDR1 is SEHNR and CDR2 FQNEAQ (reference sequence). This CDR3 is built from 10 residues. The CDR3 coding sequence is TGTGCCAGCGAACGAGAGACCCAGTACTTC. It translates to CASERETQYF.

This clone appeared once. V usage is TRBV19 and J usage is TRBJ1-6; no clear D. The CDR3 has 15 residues. From germline, CDR1 is LNHDA and CDR2 SQIVND (reference sequence). V lost 8 bases and J lost 2, with 13 bases in between. The CDR3 bases are TGTGCCAGTCAAAGCTCATCCACCTATAATTCACCCCTCCACTTT. Encoded protein: CASQSSSTYNSPLHF. The full variable domain, completed using reference TRBV19 and TRBJ1-6, is DGGITQSPKYLFRKEGQNVTLSCEQNLNHDAMYWYRQDPGQGLRLIYYSQIVNDFQKGDIAEGYSVSREKKESFPLTVTSAQKNPTAFYLCASQSSSTYNSPLHFGNGTRLTVT.

The chain employs TRBV6-5 and TRBJ1-4, with D possibly TRBD1 on 6 matching bases. V lost 0 bases to trimming and J lost 11 bases, with 10 bases between them. The germline V gene encodes CDR1 MNHEY and CDR2 SVGAGI. The CDR3 is 13 residues long. The CDR3 loop is CASSYSDSAKLFF. The CDR3 DNA reads as TGTGCCAGCAGTTACTCGGACAGTGCCAAACTGTTTTTT.

The rearrangement links TRBV19 to TRBJ1-6, with 8 nucleotides matching TRBD1. J gave up 5 bases and V 4 bases, and 7 bases lay outside the gene matches. Germline-derived CDR1 and CDR2 are LNHDA and SQIVND (reference sequence). The CDR3 runs 16 residues. The CDR3 loop is CASSTTDREDNSPLHF. DNA of the CDR3: TGTGCCAGTAGTACAACGGACAGGGAAGATAATTCACCCCTCCACTTT. The full variable domain, completed using reference TRBV19 and TRBJ1-6, is DGGITQSPKYLFRKEGQNVTLSCEQNLNHDAMYWYRQDPGQGLRLIYYSQIVNDFQKGDIAEGYSVSREKKESFPLTVTSAQKNPTAFYLCASSTTDREDNSPLHFGNGTRLTVT.

A remark on this clone: The sample has other DNA sequences that encode this CDR3 too. This sequence joins TRBV7-2 and TRBJ2-7, with D unresolved. Germline CDR1 SGHTA, CDR2 FQGNSA. This CDR3 contains 14 residues. Trimming shortened V by 5 bases and J by 0 bases, and 11 bases separated the two germline ends. CDR3 sequence (DNA): TGTGCCAGCAGCCCAACCCGGGCCTCCTACGAGCAGTACTTC. Its protein is CASSPTRASYEQYF. The complete variable domain, with remaining parts taken from reference TRBV7-2 and TRBJ2-7, reads GAGVSQSPSNKVTEKGKDVELRCDPISGHTALYWYRQSLGQGLEFLIYFQGNSAPDKSGLPSDRFSAERTGGSVSTLTIQRTQQEDSAVYLCASSPTRASYEQYFGPGTRLTVT.

The chain is built from TRBV10-1 and TRBJ2-2, with TRBD2 identical over 9 bases. CDR3 length: 16 amino acids. After removal of 6 bases from V and 5 bases from J, the junction contained 10 bases not matched to a gene. The V gene's germline CDR1 is WNHNN and CDR2 SYGVQD (reference sequence). In nucleotides, the CDR3 is TGCGCCAGCAGCCAAACCGGGACTAGCAGGACCGGGGAGCTGTTTTTT. Amino acid sequence: CASSQTGTSRTGELFF.

A single count supports this clone. The CDR3 here is CASSYQAVGDTQYF. The CDR3 DNA follows: TGTGCCAGCAGTTATCAAGCCGTGGGAGATACGCAGTATTTT. The gene calls are TRBV6-6 and TRBJ2-3; D is undetermined. Germline CDR1 and CDR2: MNHNY and SVGAGI (reference sequence). The length of the CDR3 is 14 residues. V lost 3 bases to trimming and J lost 5 bases, with 12 bases between them.

The chain joins TRBV18 to TRBJ1-6, with 7 bases identical to TRBD1. Losses at the gene ends were 0 bases for V and 10 bases for J; bases not matched to a gene: 6. This CDR3 is 15 amino acids long. Germline lookup yields CDR1 KGHSH and CDR2 LQKENI. The CDR3 sequence is CASSPPGTVKSPLHF. The DNA for the CDR3 is TGTGCCAGCTCACCACCCGGGACAGTTAAATCACCCCTCCACTTT.

The V and J genes are TRBV7-8 and TRBJ1-4; TRBD1 matches at 8 bases. Germline CDR1 is SGHVS and CDR2 is FQNEAQ. With 4 bases clipped from V and 4 bases from J, the junction kept 11 bases outside the gene matches. CDR3 length equals 17 residues. CDR3 amino acids: CASSSMGLQGVNEKLFF. The CDR3 coding sequence is TGTGCCAGCAGCTCGATGGGTCTACAGGGGGTTAATGAAAAACTGTTTTTT. Together with reference TRBV7-8 and TRBJ1-4, the CDR3 gives the full variable domain: GAGVSQSPRYKVAKRGQDVALRCDPISGHVSLFWYQQALGQGPEFLTYFQNEAQLDKSGLPSDRFFAERPEGSVSTLKIQRTQQEDSAVYLCASSSMGLQGVNEKLFFGSGTQLSVL.

Turning to this clone: At one of its ends the junction is not consistent with the germline gene, which may arise from a read error. The rearrangement uses TRBV6-5 and TRBJ2-1; 14 bases are shared with TRBD2. This CDR3 spans 13 amino acids. Germline loops: CDR1 MNHEY, CDR2 SVGAGI. The CDR3 DNA sequence: TGTGCCAGCAGTTACTCAATGGGACTAGCGGGGGTCTTC. Amino acid sequence: CASSYSMGLAGVF.

The chain is built from TRBV7-2 and TRBJ1-6; D not resolved. The CDR3 consists of 19 residues. V lost 1 base and J 0 bases, leaving 16 bases between the germline ends. Per the germline V gene, CDR1 is SGHTA and CDR2 is FQGNSA. The CDR3 loop is CASSLVSWTSSSYNSPLHF. The CDR3 DNA follows: TGTGCCAGCAGCTTAGTTAGCTGGACTTCGAGCTCCTATAATTCACCCCTCCACTTT. Variable domain in full (rest from reference TRBV7-2 and TRBJ1-6): GAGVSQSPSNKVTEKGKDVELRCDPISGHTALYWYRQSLGQGLEFLIYFQGNSAPDKSGLPSDRFSAERTGGSVSTLTIQRTQQEDSAVYLCASSLVSWTSSSYNSPLHFGNGTRLTVT.

The chain employs TRBV2 and TRBJ1-2; D is perhaps TRBD1 (5 bases). The V gene's germline CDR1 is SNHLY and CDR2 FYNNEI. This CDR3 is built from 13 residues. V was pared by 2 bases and J by 7 bases, with 11 bases between. In DNA, the CDR3 is TGTGCCAGCAGTGAACAGGGTGGAGTTGGCTACACCTTC. The encoded protein is CASSEQGGVGYTF.